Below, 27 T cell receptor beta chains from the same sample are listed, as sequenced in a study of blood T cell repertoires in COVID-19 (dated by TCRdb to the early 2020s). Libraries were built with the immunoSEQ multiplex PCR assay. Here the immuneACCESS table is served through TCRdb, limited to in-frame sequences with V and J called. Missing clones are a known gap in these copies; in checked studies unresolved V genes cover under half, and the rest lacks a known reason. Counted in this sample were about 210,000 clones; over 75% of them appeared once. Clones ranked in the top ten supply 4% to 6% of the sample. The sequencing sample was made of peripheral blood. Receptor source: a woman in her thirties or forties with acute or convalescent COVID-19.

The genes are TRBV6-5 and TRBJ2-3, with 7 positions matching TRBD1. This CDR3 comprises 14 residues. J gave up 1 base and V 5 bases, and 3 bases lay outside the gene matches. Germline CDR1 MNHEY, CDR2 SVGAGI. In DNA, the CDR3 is TGTGCCAGCAGTACAGGGGTTGGCACAGATACGCAGTATTTT. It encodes CASSTGVGTDTQYF.

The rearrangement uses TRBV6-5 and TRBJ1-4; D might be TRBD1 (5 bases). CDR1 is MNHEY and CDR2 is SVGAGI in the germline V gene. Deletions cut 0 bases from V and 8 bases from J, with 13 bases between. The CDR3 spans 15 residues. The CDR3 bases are TGTGCCAGCAGTTACTCGATCGGGGGGAGAGAAAAACTGTTTTTT. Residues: CASSYSIGGREKLFF.

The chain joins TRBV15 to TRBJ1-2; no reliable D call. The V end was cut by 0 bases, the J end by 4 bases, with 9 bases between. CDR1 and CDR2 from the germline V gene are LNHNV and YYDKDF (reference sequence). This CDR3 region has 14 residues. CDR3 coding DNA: TGTGCCACCAGCAGAGAGGCCCTTGGCTATGGCTACACCTTC. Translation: CATSREALGYGYTF.

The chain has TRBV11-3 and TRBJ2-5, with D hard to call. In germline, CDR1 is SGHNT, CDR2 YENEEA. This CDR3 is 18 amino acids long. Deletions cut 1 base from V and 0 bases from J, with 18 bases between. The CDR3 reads CASSLVLYLSLYQETQYF. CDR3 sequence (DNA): TGTGCCAGCAGCTTAGTGCTCTACCTTAGTCTGTACCAAGAGACCCAGTACTTC.

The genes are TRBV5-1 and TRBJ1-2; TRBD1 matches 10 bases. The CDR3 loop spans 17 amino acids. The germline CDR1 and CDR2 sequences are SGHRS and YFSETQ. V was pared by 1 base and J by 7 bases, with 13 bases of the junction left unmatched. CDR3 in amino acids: CASSLSSGQGVSGGYTF. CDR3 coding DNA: TGCGCCAGCAGCTTGAGTAGTGGACAGGGGGTTTCCGGTGGCTACACCTTC. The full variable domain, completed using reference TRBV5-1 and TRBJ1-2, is KAGVTQTPRYLIKTRGQQVTLSCSPISGHRSVSWYQQTPGQGLQFLFEYFSETQRNKGNFPGRFSGRQFSNSRSEMNVSTLELGDSALYLCASSLSSGQGVSGGYTFGSGTRLTVV.

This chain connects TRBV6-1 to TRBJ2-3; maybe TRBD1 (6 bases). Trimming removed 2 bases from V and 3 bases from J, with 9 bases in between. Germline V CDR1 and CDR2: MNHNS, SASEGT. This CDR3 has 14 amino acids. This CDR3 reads CASSESTGTDTQYF. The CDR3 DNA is TGTGCCAGCAGTGAATCGACAGGTACAGATACGCAGTATTTT.

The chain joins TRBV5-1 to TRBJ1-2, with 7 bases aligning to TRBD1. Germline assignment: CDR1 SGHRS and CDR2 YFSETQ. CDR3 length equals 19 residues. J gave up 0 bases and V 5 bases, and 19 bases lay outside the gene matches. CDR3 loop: CASRSRLGADGQANYGYTF. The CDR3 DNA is TGCGCCAGCAGGTCCCGCCTTGGGGCTGACGGACAGGCTAACTATGGCTACACCTTC.

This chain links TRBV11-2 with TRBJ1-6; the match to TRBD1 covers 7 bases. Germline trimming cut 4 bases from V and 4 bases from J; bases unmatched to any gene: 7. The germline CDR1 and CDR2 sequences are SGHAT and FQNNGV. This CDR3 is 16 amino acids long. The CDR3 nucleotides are TGTGCCAGCAGCTCACAAGGGGGCAAATATAATTCACCCCTCCACTTT. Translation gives CASSSQGGKYNSPLHF. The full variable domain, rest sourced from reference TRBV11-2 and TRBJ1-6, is EAGVAQSPRYKIIEKRQSVAFWCNPISGHATLYWYQQILGQGPKLLIQFQNNGVVDDSQLPKDRFSAERLKGVDSTLKIQPAKLEDSAVYLCASSSQGGKYNSPLHFGNGTRLTVT.

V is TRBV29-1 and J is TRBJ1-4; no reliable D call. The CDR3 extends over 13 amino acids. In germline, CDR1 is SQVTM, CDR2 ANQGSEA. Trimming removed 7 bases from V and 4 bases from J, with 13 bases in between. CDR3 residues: CSAREDFNEKLFF. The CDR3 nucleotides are TGCAGCGCCCGGGAGGACTTTAATGAAAAACTGTTTTTT.

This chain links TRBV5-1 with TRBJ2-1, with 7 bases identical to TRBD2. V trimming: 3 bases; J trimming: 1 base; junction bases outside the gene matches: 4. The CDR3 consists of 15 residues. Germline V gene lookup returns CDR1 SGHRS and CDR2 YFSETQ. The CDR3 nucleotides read TGCGCCAGCAGCTGGGAGGGGAAGTCCTACAATGAGCAGTTCTTC. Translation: CASSWEGKSYNEQFF.

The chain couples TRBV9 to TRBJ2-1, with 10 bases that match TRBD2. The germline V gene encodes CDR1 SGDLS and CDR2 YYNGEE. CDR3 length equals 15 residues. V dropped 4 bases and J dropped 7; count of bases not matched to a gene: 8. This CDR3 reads CASSLSGGASNEQFF. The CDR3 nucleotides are TGTGCCAGCAGCCTCAGCGGGGGGGCCTCGAATGAGCAGTTCTTC. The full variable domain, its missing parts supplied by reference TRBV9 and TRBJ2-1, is DSGVTQTPKHLITATGQRVTLRCSPRSGDLSVYWYQQSLDQGLQFLIQYYNGEERAKGNILERFSAQQFPDLHSELNLSSLELGDSALYFCASSLSGGASNEQFFGPGTRLTVL.

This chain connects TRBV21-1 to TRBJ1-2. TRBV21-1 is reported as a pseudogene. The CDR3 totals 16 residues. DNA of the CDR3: TGTGCCAGCAGCTTACGCCGGGGGGAAGCGAACTATGGCTACACCTTC. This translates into CASSLRRGEANYGYTF.

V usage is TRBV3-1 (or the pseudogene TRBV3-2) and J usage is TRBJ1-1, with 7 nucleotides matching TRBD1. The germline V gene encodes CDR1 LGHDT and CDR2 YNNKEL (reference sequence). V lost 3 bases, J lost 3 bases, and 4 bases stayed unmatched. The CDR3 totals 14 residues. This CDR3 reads CASSQTGFDTEAFF. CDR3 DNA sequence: TGTGCCAGCAGCCAGACAGGGTTTGACACTGAAGCTTTCTTT.

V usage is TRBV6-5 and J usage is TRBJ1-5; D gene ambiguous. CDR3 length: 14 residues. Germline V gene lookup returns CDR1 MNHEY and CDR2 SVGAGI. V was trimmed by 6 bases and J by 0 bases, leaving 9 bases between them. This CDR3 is CASSTTYSNQPQHF. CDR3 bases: TGTGCCAGCAGCACAACGTATAGCAATCAGCCCCAGCATTTT.

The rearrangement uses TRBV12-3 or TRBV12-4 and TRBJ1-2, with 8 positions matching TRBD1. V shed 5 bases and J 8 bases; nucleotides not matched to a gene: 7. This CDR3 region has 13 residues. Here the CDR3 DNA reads TGTGCCAGCAGTCCTCAGGGGGCGAGCGGCTACACCTTC. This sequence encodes CASSPQGASGYTF.

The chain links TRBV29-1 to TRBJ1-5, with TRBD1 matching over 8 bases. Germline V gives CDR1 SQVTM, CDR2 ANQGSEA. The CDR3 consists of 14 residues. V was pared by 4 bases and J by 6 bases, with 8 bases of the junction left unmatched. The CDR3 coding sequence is TGCAGCGTTGCATCCGGACAGGGAAGTCAGCCCCAGCATTTT. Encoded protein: CSVASGQGSQPQHF.

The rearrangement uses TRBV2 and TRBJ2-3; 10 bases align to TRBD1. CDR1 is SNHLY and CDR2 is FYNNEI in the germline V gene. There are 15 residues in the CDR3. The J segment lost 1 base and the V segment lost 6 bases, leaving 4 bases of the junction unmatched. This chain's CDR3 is CASSDRGLGTDTQYF. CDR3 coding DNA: TGTGCCAGCAGCGACAGGGGGCTTGGCACAGATACGCAGTATTTT.

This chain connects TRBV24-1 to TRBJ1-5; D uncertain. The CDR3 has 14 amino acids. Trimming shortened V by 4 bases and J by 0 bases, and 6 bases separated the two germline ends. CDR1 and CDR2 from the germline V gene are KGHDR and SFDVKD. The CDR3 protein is CATSDGYSNQPQHF. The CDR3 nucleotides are TGTGCCACCAGTGACGGTTATAGCAATCAGCCCCAGCATTTT.

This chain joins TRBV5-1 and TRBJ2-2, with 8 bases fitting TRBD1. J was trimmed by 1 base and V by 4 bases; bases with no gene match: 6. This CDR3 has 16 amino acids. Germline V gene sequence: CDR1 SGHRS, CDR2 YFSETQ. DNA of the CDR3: TGCGCCAGCAGCACTCAAGGGACAGGGAACACCGGGGAGCTGTTTTTT. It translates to CASSTQGTGNTGELFF.

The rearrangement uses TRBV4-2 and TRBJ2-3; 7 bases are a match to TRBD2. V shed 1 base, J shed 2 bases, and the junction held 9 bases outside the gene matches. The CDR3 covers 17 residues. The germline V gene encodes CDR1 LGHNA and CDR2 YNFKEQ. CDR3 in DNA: TGTGCCAGCAGCCAAGGCTCCGGCGGGAGCTACACAGATACGCAGTATTTT. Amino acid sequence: CASSQGSGGSYTDTQYF.

As DNA, the CDR3 is TGTGCCAGCAGCTTGGCGGGGGGCGCTTCCTATGGCTACACCTTC. It codes for CASSLAGGASYGYTF. The V and J genes are TRBV5-4 and TRBJ1-2; maybe TRBD1 (6 bases). This CDR3 has 15 residues. V lost 0 bases to trimming and J lost 4 bases, with 13 bases between them. Germline V gene data show CDR1 as SGHNT and CDR2 as YYREEE (reference sequence).

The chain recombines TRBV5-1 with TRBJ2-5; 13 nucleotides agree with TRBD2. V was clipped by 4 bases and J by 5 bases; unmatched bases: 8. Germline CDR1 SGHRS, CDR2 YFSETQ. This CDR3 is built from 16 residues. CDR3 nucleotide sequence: TGCGCCAGCAGCCCTACTAGCGGGGGGGCCCGGGAGACCCAGTACTTC. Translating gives CASSPTSGGARETQYF.

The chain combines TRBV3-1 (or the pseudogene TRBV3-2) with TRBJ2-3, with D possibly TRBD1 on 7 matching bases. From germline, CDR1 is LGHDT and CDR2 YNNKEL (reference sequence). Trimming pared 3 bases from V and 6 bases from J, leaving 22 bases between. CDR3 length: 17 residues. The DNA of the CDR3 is TGTGCCAGCAGCCAGGGCCCGGTTGGAGGGGGCGGGGATACGCAGTATTTT. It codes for CASSQGPVGGGGDTQYF.

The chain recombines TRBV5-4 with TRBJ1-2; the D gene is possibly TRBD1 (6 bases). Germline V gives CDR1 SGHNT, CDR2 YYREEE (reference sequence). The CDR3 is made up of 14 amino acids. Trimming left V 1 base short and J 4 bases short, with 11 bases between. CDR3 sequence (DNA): TGTGCCAGCAGCTTGAGGGGGGGCGGCTATGGCTACACCTTC. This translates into CASSLRGGGYGYTF. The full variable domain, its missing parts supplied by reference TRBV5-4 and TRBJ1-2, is ETGVTQSPTHLIKTRGQQVTLRCSSQSGHNTVSWYQQALGQGPQFIFQYYREEENGRGNFPPRFSGLQFPNYSSELNVNALELDDSALYLCASSLRGGGYGYTFGSGTRLTVV.

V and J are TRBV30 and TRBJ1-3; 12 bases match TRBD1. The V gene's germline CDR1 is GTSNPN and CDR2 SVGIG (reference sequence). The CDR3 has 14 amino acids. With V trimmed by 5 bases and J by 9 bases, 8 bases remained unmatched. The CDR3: CAWASGQGAGTIYF. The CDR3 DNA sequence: TGTGCCTGGGCCTCGGGACAGGGGGCCGGCACCATATATTTT.

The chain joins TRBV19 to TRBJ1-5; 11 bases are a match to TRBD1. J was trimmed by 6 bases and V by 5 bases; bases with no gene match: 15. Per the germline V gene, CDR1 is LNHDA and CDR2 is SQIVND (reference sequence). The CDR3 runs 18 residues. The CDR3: CASSWAWTGGAERQPQHF. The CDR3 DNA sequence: TGTGCCAGTAGTTGGGCATGGACAGGGGGCGCGGAACGTCAGCCCCAGCATTTT.

CDR3 coding DNA: TGTGCCAGCAGCCCAGACAGGGGTCGCGAGCAGTACGTC. Encoded protein: CASSPDRGREQYV. V is TRBV7-8 and J is TRBJ2-7; 8 bases map to TRBD1. The CDR3 loop spans 13 amino acids. CDR1 is SGHVS and CDR2 is FQNEAQ in the germline V gene. Unmatched junction bases numbered 6, after V lost 5 bases and J lost 6 bases.